A single sample is the source of the 6 T cell receptor beta chains below, sequenced in a study of breast tumors, draining lymph nodes, adjacent tissues. The lymph nodes were axillary draining lymph nodes from breast cancer patients. TCRdb reprocessed the multiplex PCR reads with MiXCR, giving one entry per CDR3 protein. The sample holds over 150,000 distinct CDR3 sequences, approximately 33% seen once. Sequenced material: axillary lymph node tissue. The origin of the receptors is a female donor with breast cancer. Some clones in this sample may be carry-over from other donors' samples.

In its sample, this clonotype was seen many times. The chain links TRBV7-2 to TRBJ2-7; 12 positions agree with TRBD2. Germline V CDR1 and CDR2: SGHTA, FQGNSA. This CDR3 contains 16 residues. After removal of 1 base from V and 4 bases from J, the junction contained 5 bases not matched to a gene. The CDR3 nucleotides read TGTGCCAGCAGCTTAGAGCCACTAGCGGGAGGTTACGAGCAGTACTTC. Its translation: CASSLEPLAGGYEQYF.

This clonotype came up many times. The gene calls are TRBV19 and TRBJ1-5, with D unresolved. V dropped 1 base and J dropped 7 bases, with 8 bases sitting between them. This CDR3 has 13 amino acids. In germline, CDR1 is LNHDA, CDR2 SQIVND (reference sequence). CDR3 loop: CASSIGGWQPQHF. The CDR3 DNA follows: TGTGCCAGTAGTATAGGGGGATGGCAGCCCCAGCATTTT.

This clonotype has at least ten counts. The V call is TRBV10-2, the J call TRBJ1-3, with no clear D. Trimming took off 0 bases at V and 2 bases at J, with 8 bases between the two ends. Per germline, CDR1 WSHSY and CDR2 SAAADI. The CDR3 runs 15 residues. CDR3 amino acids: CASSESAAPGNTIYF. In DNA form, the CDR3 reads TGCGCCAGCAGTGAGTCGGCAGCACCTGGAAACACCATATATTTT.

This sequence joins TRBV7-2 and TRBJ2-6, with 12 bases that match TRBD2. The germline V gene encodes CDR1 SGHTA and CDR2 FQGNSA. CDR3 size: 17 residues. V was pared by 0 bases and J by 4 bases, with 1 base of the junction left unmatched. CDR3 protein: CASSLAGTSGGANVLTF. The DNA of the CDR3 is TGTGCCAGCAGCTTAGCAGGGACTAGCGGGGGGGCCAACGTCCTGACTTTC.

This clonotype was counted between two and nine times. This sequence may be a read error, since a much larger clone differs from it by one base. V usage is TRBV12-3 or TRBV12-4 and J usage is TRBJ2-7; possibly TRBD1 for D (6 bases). Trimming shortened V by 5 bases and J by 3 bases, and 17 bases separated the two germline ends. The CDR3 length is 15 residues. CDR3 amino acids: CASSATTGQNYEQYF. CDR3 DNA sequence: TGTGCCAGCAGTGCTACCACCGGACAGAACTACGAGCAGTACTTC.

This clonotype has more than one count but fewer than ten. The V gene is TRBV3-1, the J gene TRBJ2-7; 9 bases agree with TRBD1. In germline, CDR1 is LGHDT, CDR2 YNNKEL (reference sequence). The CDR3 runs to 14 residues. With 3 bases clipped from V and 4 bases from J, the junction kept 4 bases outside the gene matches. The DNA for the CDR3 is TGTGCCAGCAGCCACGGGACAGGGTGGTACGAGCAGTACTTC. It encodes CASSHGTGWYEQYF.